This T cell receptor beta chain originates from a study of T cell repertoires in cytomegalovirus infection. Whole-study context: Public TCR beta signatures marked donors with CMV infection and the matching HLA. Broader study findings: Ex vivo responses were dominated by HLA-C-restricted CMV-specific TCR beta clonotypes. Using cumulative public TCR beta family frequency, the authors identified those who carried CMV together with the relevant HLA.

As to this clonotype: The antigen remains unidentified.

TCRdb re-called the reads through MiXCR, storing one row per CDR3 protein. The sample carries roughly 920,000 distinct CDR3 sequences, approximately 31% recorded once. Per germline, CDR1 WSHSY and CDR2 SAAADI. The CDR3 sequence is 17 residues long. V dropped 4 bases and J dropped 2 bases, with 21 bases sitting between them. The sequence came from a human donor in good health (CMV status not recorded). Some clones in this sample may be carry-over from other donors' samples. J is TRBJ2-7 and V is TRBV10-2; D is possibly TRBD2 (6 bases). Sequenced here: cultured CD8+ T cells from PBMCs, sampled from culture after CMV antigen stimulation. Here the CDR3 DNA reads TGCGCCAGCAGTGGACCCGGGACGGGAGTCGAACCCTACGAGCAGTACGTC. Its protein product is CASSGPGTGVEPYEQYV.